The 21 T cell receptor beta chains below were found in one sample sequenced in a study of T-cell reconstitution after alpha-beta-depleted transplantation in children. The authors prepared the TCRbeta library with unique molecular identifiers. TCRdb independently ran MiXCR on the PCR reads; one entry per CDR3 protein. The repertoire holds hundreds of thousands of distinct CDR3 sequences, approximately 15% seen once, with just under 5% in the top ten. Sequenced here: PBMCs, mostly from graft donor cells, sampled 360 days after TCRalphabeta/CD19-depleted stem cell transplant. These receptor sequences come from a male patient between 10 and 17 years old who had a stem cell transplant for acute lymphoblastic leukemia, so the T cells may come from the graft donor.

The chain carries TRBV28 and TRBJ2-1, with a possible D match to TRBD2 (6 bases). Per germline, CDR1 MDHEN and CDR2 SYDVKM. The CDR3 is made up of 15 amino acids. Trimming removed 6 bases from V and 6 bases from J, with 18 bases in between. The CDR3 sequence: CASRPPGLLTNEQFF. CDR3 sequence (DNA): TGTGCCAGCAGGCCTCCGGGACTCTTAACCAATGAGCAGTTCTTC.

This clonotype showed up just a few times. The chain links TRBV3-1 to TRBJ2-7; D may be TRBD1 (7 bases). Trimming took 0 bases from V and 3 from J, leaving 12 bases between them. CDR1 LGHDT and CDR2 YNNKEL come from the germline V gene (reference sequence). The CDR3 runs 15 residues. The DNA for the CDR3 is TGTGCCAGCAGCCAAGATCCCCAGGGGGGCTACGAGCAGTACTTC. It specifies CASSQDPQGGYEQYF.

This clonotype was recorded many times. For the CDR3, the DNA is TGCGCCAGCAGCCGCACCGGGACTAGGCACTACAATGAGCAGTTCTTC. It specifies CASSRTGTRHYNEQFF. This rearrangement joins TRBV4-1 to TRBJ2-1; 8 bases map to TRBD2. Germline lookup yields CDR1 MGHRA and CDR2 YSYEKL. The CDR3 contains 16 residues. Trimming cost V 4 bases and J 3 bases; bases outside gene matches: 8.

The rearrangement joins TRBV9 to TRBJ2-1, with D perhaps TRBD1 (6 bases). Germline CDR1 is SGDLS and CDR2 is YYNGEE. V was cut by 2 bases and J by 11 bases, with 14 bases left in between. The CDR3 is made up of 13 amino acids. The CDR3 sequence is CASSVFTGSQQFF. CDR3 in DNA: TGTGCCAGCAGCGTTTTTACAGGGAGCCAGCAGTTCTTC.

This clonotype was seen ten or more times. The V and J genes are TRBV4-2 and TRBJ2-7; D remains ambiguous. V was pared by 1 base and J by 0 bases, with 4 bases between. Per germline, CDR1 LGHNA and CDR2 YNFKEQ. CDR3 length: 13 amino acids. The CDR3 loop reads CASSQVHSYEQYF. In DNA, the CDR3 is TGTGCCAGCAGCCAAGTACACTCCTACGAGCAGTACTTC.

A few counts support this clonotype. V gene TRBV29-1 combines with J gene TRBJ1-1; D is ambiguous. Germline loops: CDR1 SQVTM, CDR2 ANQGSEA. V was pared by 4 bases and J by 4 bases, with 13 bases between. The CDR3 loop spans 13 amino acids. The CDR3: CSVVTPRFTEAFF. The DNA of the CDR3 is TGCAGCGTTGTGACACCGAGGTTCACTGAAGCTTTCTTT.

This clonotype was seen only once. The chain combines TRBV18 with TRBJ1-4; 8 bases fit TRBD1. CDR3 size: 15 residues. The trim removed 3 bases at V and 3 bases at J, leaving 3 bases unmatched. The V gene's germline CDR1 is KGHSH and CDR2 LQKENI. This CDR3 is CASSPRDRPNEKLFF. CDR3 DNA: TGTGCCAGCTCACCGCGGGACAGGCCTAATGAAAAACTGTTTTTT.

A few counts support this clonotype. The chain is built from TRBV9 and TRBJ1-1, with 8 bases aligning to TRBD1. There are 15 residues in the CDR3. Germline V lookup: CDR1 SGDLS, CDR2 YYNGEE. J lost 4 bases, V lost 4 bases, and 9 bases had no gene match. CDR3 in amino acids: CASSTRTGRGTEAFF. Written as DNA, the CDR3 is TGTGCCAGCAGCACTCGGACAGGGAGGGGCACTGAAGCTTTCTTT.

This clonotype came up a few times. V gene TRBV12-3 or TRBV12-4 combines with J gene TRBJ2-1; D is possibly TRBD2 (5 bases). Trimming cost V 1 base and J 2 bases, with 15 bases left between them. CDR3 length equals 17 residues. CDR3: CASSLGIPGYAYNEQFF. As DNA, the CDR3 is TGTGCCAGCAGTTTAGGCATCCCGGGATATGCCTACAATGAGCAGTTCTTC.

This clonotype was counted at least ten times. This chain links TRBV24-1 with TRBJ2-3; D gene uncertain. The CDR3 totals 12 residues. V was trimmed by 2 bases and J by 5 bases, leaving 4 bases between them. Germline loops: CDR1 KGHDR, CDR2 SFDVKD. The CDR3 reads CATSDWGDTQYF. CDR3 DNA sequence: TGTGCCACCAGTGATTGGGGAGATACGCAGTATTTT.

This clonotype came up many times. The chain couples TRBV7-2 to TRBJ2-1, with 7 bases identical to TRBD2. The CDR3 has 13 residues. CDR1 SGHTA and CDR2 FQGNSA come from the germline V gene. V was clipped by 3 bases and J by 11 bases; unmatched bases: 7. The CDR3 spells CASSFGRPVKQFF. In DNA form, the CDR3 reads TGTGCCAGCAGCTTCGGGAGGCCGGTTAAGCAGTTCTTC.

The V and J genes are TRBV4-1 and TRBJ1-6; TRBD1 agrees at 8 bases. The CDR3 consists of 15 residues. J gave up 10 bases and V 4 bases, and 9 bases lay outside the gene matches. CDR1 is MGHRA and CDR2 is YSYEKL in the germline V gene. Written as DNA, the CDR3 is TGCGCCAGCAGCCCAGGACAGGGTTGGAGATCACCCCTCCACTTT. This translates into CASSPGQGWRSPLHF.

This clonotype has a count of ten or more. The chain combines TRBV11-2 with TRBJ2-1, with 9 bases lining up with TRBD2. Losses at the gene ends were 5 bases for V and 5 bases for J; bases not matched to a gene: 10. CDR1 is SGHAT and CDR2 is FQNNGV in the germline V gene. CDR3 length: 16 amino acids. The CDR3 bases are TGTGCCAGCAGCCCGCGGACTAGCGTGATTGACAATGAGCAGTTCTTC. Protein sequence: CASSPRTSVIDNEQFF.

This clonotype was observed a single time. The chain is built from TRBV6-5 and TRBJ2-7, with 8 bases that match TRBD2. Germline trimming cut 9 bases from V and 0 bases from J; bases unmatched to any gene: 4. Germline-derived CDR1 and CDR2 are MNHEY and SVGAGI. The CDR3 spans 13 residues. Here the CDR3 reads CASRLANSYEQYF. The CDR3 nucleotides are TGTGCCAGTAGACTAGCGAACTCCTACGAGCAGTACTTC.

Only a few counts were recorded for this clonotype. This chain connects TRBV6-1 to TRBJ2-7, with D possibly TRBD2 on 8 matching bases. This CDR3 has 14 amino acids. Trimming stripped 6 bases from V and 7 bases from J, with 19 bases between. The germline CDR1 and CDR2 sequences are MNHNS and SASEGT. This CDR3 reads CASRTGTRGREQYF. The CDR3 bases are TGTGCCAGCAGGACCGGGACTAGGGGGCGGGAGCAGTACTTC.

This sequence joins TRBV7-9 and TRBJ1-5, with D possibly matching TRBD1 (5 bases). The germline V and J ends were trimmed by 0 bases and 2 bases, with 14 bases remaining between them. The CDR3 totals 17 residues. Germline lookup yields CDR1 SEHNR and CDR2 FQNEAQ (reference sequence). CDR3 sequence: CASSLAGGGQGNQPQHF. Here the CDR3 DNA reads TGTGCCAGCAGCTTAGCCGGGGGGGGTCAGGGCAATCAGCCCCAGCATTTT.

The V and J genes are TRBV10-2 and TRBJ1-2, with no clear D. Per the germline V gene, CDR1 is WSHSY and CDR2 is SAAADI. The CDR3 covers 11 residues. V was clipped by 2 bases and J by 3 bases, with 1 base between them. The CDR3 region is CASSEDYGYTF. CDR3 bases: TGCGCCAGCAGTGAGGACTATGGCTACACCTTC.

This clonotype was observed at least ten times. V usage is TRBV5-6 and J usage is TRBJ2-2; D gene unclear. V was trimmed by 2 bases and J by 8 bases, leaving 16 bases between them. The V gene's germline CDR1 is SGHDT and CDR2 YYEEEE. This CDR3 comprises 15 residues. DNA of the CDR3: TGTGCCAGCAGCTTCGGTCGGTCTACGTCTGGGGAGCTGTTTTTT. Translated, it gives CASSFGRSTSGELFF.

Only a few counts were recorded for this clonotype. The gene calls are TRBV7-8 and TRBJ1-1; D uncertain. Deletions cut 5 bases from V and 1 base from J, with 11 bases between. CDR3 length: 14 residues. Germline-derived CDR1 and CDR2 are SGHVS and FQNEAQ. CDR3 sequence: CASSGPGTNTEAFF. The CDR3 DNA follows: TGTGCCAGCAGCGGACCAGGAACGAACACTGAAGCTTTCTTT.

This chain connects TRBV11-2 to TRBJ2-5, with a tentative D call TRBD2 (6 bases). The CDR3 is 18 residues long. Germline V gives CDR1 SGHAT, CDR2 FQNNGV. Trimming shortened V by 2 bases and J by 2 bases, and 21 bases separated the two germline ends. This chain's CDR3 is CASSLIPPTGVGQETQYF. CDR3 sequence (DNA): TGTGCCAGCAGCTTAATCCCCCCTACGGGAGTGGGGCAAGAGACCCAGTACTTC.

This clonotype occurred a few times. V usage is TRBV27 and J usage is TRBJ2-5; D not certain. The CDR3 is 18 residues long. The V gene's germline CDR1 is MNHEY and CDR2 SMNVEV (reference sequence). V was pared by 4 bases and J by 2 bases, with 23 bases between. The CDR3 DNA is TGTGCCAGCAGTTCCTACCCGGTCGCAGGCCTGGGGCAAGAGACCCAGTACTTC. It yields the protein CASSSYPVAGLGQETQYF.